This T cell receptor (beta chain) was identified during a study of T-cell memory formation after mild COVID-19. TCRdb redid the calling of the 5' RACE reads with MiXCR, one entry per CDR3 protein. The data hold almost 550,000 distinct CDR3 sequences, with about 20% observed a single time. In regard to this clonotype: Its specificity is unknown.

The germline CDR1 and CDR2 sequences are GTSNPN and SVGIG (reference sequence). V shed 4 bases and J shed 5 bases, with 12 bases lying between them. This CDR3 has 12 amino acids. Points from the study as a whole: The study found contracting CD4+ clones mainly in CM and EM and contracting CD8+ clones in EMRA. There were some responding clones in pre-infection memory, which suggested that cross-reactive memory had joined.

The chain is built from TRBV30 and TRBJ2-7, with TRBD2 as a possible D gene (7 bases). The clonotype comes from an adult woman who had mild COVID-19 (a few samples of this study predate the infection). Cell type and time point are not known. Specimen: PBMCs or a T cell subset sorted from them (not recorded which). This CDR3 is CAWNREGDEQYF. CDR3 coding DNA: TGTGCCTGGAACAGGGAGGGCGACGAGCAGTACTTC.